These 15 T cell receptor beta chains share one sample of origin, sequenced in a study of vaccination effects on CD4 cells after COVID-19. For these TCRs, the target antigens are not known. The method was immunoSEQ multiplex PCR; TCRdb's version includes in-frame clones alone and lacks a portion of them. The data show roughly 35,000 clones, with roughly 72% seen just once and roughly 27% held by the top ten. Antigen-specific CD4+ T cell clonotypes were called by their expansion after viral peptide-pool culture in ViraFEST. Upon completion of approximately ten days in culture, CD4+ T cells were isolated. The study found no prior SARS-CoV-2 infection in the vaccine recipients, who tested negative for nucleocapsid antibodies. Source: CD4+ T cells from PBMCs cultured with HCoV-OC43 spike peptides, taken before COVID-19 vaccination. Subset indicated: HCoV-OC43 spike overlapping peptide pool stimulation. The receptors shown here come from a human donor who received a COVID-19 vaccine.

V gene TRBV14 combines with J gene TRBJ1-2; D gene unclear. This CDR3 has 13 amino acids. Germline loops: CDR1 SGHDN, CDR2 FVKESK. The ends were cut back, 0 bases at V and 4 bases at J, with 6 bases in the middle. DNA for the CDR3: TGTGCCAGCAGCCAAGAAAGAGGCTATGGCTACACCTTC. Amino acid sequence: CASSQERGYGYTF. Full variable domain (outside the CDR3, taken from reference TRBV14 and TRBJ1-2): EAGVTQFPSHSVIEKGQTVTLRCDPISGHDNLYWYRRVMGKEIKFLLHFVKESKQDESGMPNNRFLAERTGGTYSTLKVQPAELEDSGVYFCASSQERGYGYTFGSGTRLTVV.

This chain joins TRBV6-6 and TRBJ2-1, with TRBD2 identical over 14 bases. The V gene end was trimmed by 2 bases and the J gene end by 6 bases; junction bases not matched to a gene: 3. CDR3 size: 16 residues. Germline V gives CDR1 MNHNY, CDR2 SVGAGI (reference sequence). In nucleotides, the CDR3 is TGTGCCAGCAGTTACCCTGGGACTAGCGGGAGCAATGAGCAGTTCTTC. Its protein is CASSYPGTSGSNEQFF.

The chain links TRBV19 to TRBJ1-5; D gene unclear. The CDR3 spans 16 residues. In germline, CDR1 is LNHDA, CDR2 SQIVND (reference sequence). V was cut by 1 base and J by 2 bases, with 12 bases left in between. CDR3 DNA: TGTGCCAGTAGTATAGTGCCGGGTATCGGCAATCAGCCCCAGCATTTT. Amino acid sequence: CASSIVPGIGNQPQHF.

The chain uses TRBV3-1 (or the pseudogene TRBV3-2) and TRBJ1-2, with no clear D. Trimming stripped 5 bases from V and 8 bases from J, with 9 bases between. CDR3 length: 11 amino acids. Germline CDR1 is LGHDT and CDR2 is YNNKEL (reference sequence). The CDR3 DNA follows: TGTGCCAGCAGCAGTACCAAGGGCTACACCTTC. As protein: CASSSTKGYTF.

This sequence joins TRBV18 and TRBJ2-2; TRBD1 might be the D (5 bases). This CDR3 region has 15 residues. With 0 bases removed from V and 4 bases from J, the gap between germline ends came to 9 bases. Germline CDR1 reads KGHSH; CDR2 reads LQKENI. The CDR3 region has the DNA TGTGCCAGCTCACCACCTCAGGGAAGCACCGGGGAGCTGTTTTTT. It specifies CASSPPQGSTGELFF.

V gene TRBV6-5 combines with J gene TRBJ1-2, with D possibly TRBD1 on 5 matching bases. The CDR3 is 15 amino acids. V was pared by 5 bases and J by 8 bases, with 21 bases between. Germline V lookup: CDR1 MNHEY, CDR2 SVGAGI. DNA for the CDR3: TGTGCCAGCAGTCGGGAGTTGCGCCAGGGAGGCGGCTACACCTTC. Protein sequence: CASSRELRQGGGYTF.

The chain uses TRBV7-9 and TRBJ1-2; D unclear. CDR1 and CDR2 from the germline V gene are SEHNR and FQNEAQ (reference sequence). This CDR3 contains 12 residues. The V end was cut by 5 bases, the J end by 5 bases, with 9 bases between. CDR3 sequence reads: CASSPVAYGYTF. In DNA, the CDR3 is TGTGCCAGCAGCCCAGTGGCGTATGGCTACACCTTC.

V is TRBV29-1 and J is TRBJ1-2, with 9 positions matching TRBD1. With V trimmed by 7 bases and J by 8 bases, 11 bases remained unmatched. The CDR3 extends over 13 amino acids. Germline values: CDR1 SQVTM, CDR2 ANQGSEA. The CDR3 is CSARTGVGIGYTF. The CDR3 DNA reads TGCAGCGCCCGGACAGGGGTGGGAATAGGCTACACCTTC.

The chain carries TRBV6-5 and TRBJ2-1; 11 nucleotides align to TRBD2. This CDR3 has 14 residues. V lost 6 bases and J lost 10; bases outside the gene matches: 8. Germline lookup yields CDR1 MNHEY and CDR2 SVGAGI. The CDR3 spells CASRGLAALGEQFF. CDR3 sequence (DNA): TGTGCCAGCAGGGGACTAGCGGCCCTTGGGGAGCAGTTCTTC.

This clone was observed a few times. This chain uses TRBV15 with TRBJ2-1; 9 bases agree with TRBD1. The germline CDR1 and CDR2 sequences are LNHNV and YYDKDF (reference sequence). V shed 5 bases, J shed 6 bases, and the junction held 5 bases outside the gene matches. CDR3 length: 14 residues. CDR3 sequence reads: CATSRDRASNEQFF. The CDR3 DNA is TGTGCCACCAGCCGGGACAGGGCCAGCAATGAGCAGTTCTTC.

V usage is TRBV28 and J usage is TRBJ1-1; D not resolved. CDR3 size: 13 residues. V gave up 5 bases and J gave up 4 bases, with 11 bases separating them. Per the germline V gene, CDR1 is MDHEN and CDR2 is SYDVKM. Here the CDR3 reads CASSLRRVTEAFF. The CDR3 DNA sequence: TGTGCCAGCAGTCTTCGTAGGGTCACTGAAGCTTTCTTT.

V usage is TRBV28 and J usage is TRBJ2-1, with TRBD1 as a possible D gene (6 bases). Trimming shortened V by 6 bases and J by 8 bases, and 23 bases separated the two germline ends. The CDR3 length is 16 residues. The V gene's germline CDR1 is MDHEN and CDR2 SYDVKM. The CDR3 region has the DNA TGTGCCAGCAGCCGATCGCGAAATCTCAGGGGTGATGAGCAGTTCTTC. Its protein product is CASSRSRNLRGDEQFF. Based on the CDR3 plus reference TRBV28 and TRBJ2-1, the full variable domain is DVKVTQSSRYLVKRTGEKVFLECVQDMDHENMFWYRQDPGLGLRLIYFSYDVKMKEKGDIPEGYSVSREKKERFSLILESASTNQTSMYLCASSRSRNLRGDEQFFGPGTRLTVL.

The J gene is TRBJ1-1, the V gene TRBV10-3; TRBD1 agrees at 9 bases. The CDR3 consists of 16 residues. Germline CDR1 ENHRY, CDR2 SYGVKD. V lost 6 bases to trimming and J lost 7 bases; unmatched junction nucleotides: 15. CDR3 region: CAISQIPGQGSIEAFF. The CDR3 bases are TGTGCCATCAGCCAAATTCCCGGACAGGGGAGCATTGAAGCTTTCTTT.

This chain uses TRBV4-2 with TRBJ2-5; possibly TRBD2 for D (6 bases). Germline CDR1 LGHNA, CDR2 YNFKEQ. The CDR3 runs to 14 residues. Trimming left V 4 bases short and J 2 bases short, with 11 bases between. Here the CDR3 DNA reads TGTGCCAGCAGCCCCGAGCGGGCTCAAGAGACCCAGTACTTC. Translated, it gives CASSPERAQETQYF.

The chain carries TRBV11-2 and TRBJ1-1, with D unresolved. The CDR3 contains 13 residues. Germline V gene data show CDR1 as SGHAT and CDR2 as FQNNGV. The V and J ends lost 3 bases and 5 bases respectively, with 10 bases between them. This chain's CDR3 is CASSFFGQTEAFF. CDR3 bases: TGTGCCAGCAGCTTTTTTGGGCAAACTGAAGCTTTCTTT.